The text below deals with one T cell receptor (beta chain). The antigen remains unidentified. The germline V gene has CDR1 SGHVS and CDR2 FQNEAQ. V dropped 5 bases and J dropped 3 bases, with 10 bases sitting between them. The CDR3 contains 13 residues. The material for each subset, its genomic DNA, was split evenly across several immunoSEQ plates. The input for sorted-subset replicate PCRs was around 0.2 ug DNA, about 30,000 T cell genomes. Data came from immunoSEQ multiplex PCR; TCRdb stores just in-frame clones and leaves some out. The sample includes some 87,000 clones, approximately 75% of them seen just once. This entry comes from a study of shared clonotypes between healthy human individuals. Study results and caveats: Some naive CD4 clonotypes, roughly 4.5%, turned up in common across a few donors.

V and J are TRBV7-8 and TRBJ1-1; D uncertain. Sequenced input: memory CD8+ T cells sorted from blood. The subset here: CD45RO+ cells pooled with CCR7-negative TemRA cells. The sequence derives from a man younger than 40 in good health. Here the CDR3 DNA reads TGTGCCAGCAGCCCCAACCGGGACACTGAAGCTTTCTTT. As protein: CASSPNRDTEAFF.